The T cell receptor beta chain under discussion was sequenced for a study of T cell repertoires in cytomegalovirus infection. On the study more broadly: An indication of both CMV infection and matching HLA type came from public TCR beta signatures. General study points: Summed public TCR beta family frequency identified CMV carriers bearing the relevant HLA. In two of eight donors, the top clonotype was HLA-C-restricted CMV-specific.

Of note for this clonotype: Its antigen remains unknown.

In TCRdb, the reads were re-called with MiXCR into one record per CDR3 protein. Here the sample spans around 300,000 distinct CDR3 sequences, 8% to 9.5% being singletons. Trimming cost V 4 bases and J 3 bases; bases outside gene matches: 9. The germline V gene has CDR1 MDHEN and CDR2 SYDVKM. The CDR3 totals 15 residues. The gene calls are TRBV28 and TRBJ2-7; 7 nucleotides align to TRBD1. The receptor was isolated from a human donor in good health (CMV status not recorded). Some clones in this sample may be carry-over from other donors' samples. Material: PBMCs. The CDR3, as DNA: TGTGCCAGCAGTTCCTCCCCCGCAGGGGGCTACGAGCAGTACTTC. Its translation: CASSSSPAGGYEQYF.